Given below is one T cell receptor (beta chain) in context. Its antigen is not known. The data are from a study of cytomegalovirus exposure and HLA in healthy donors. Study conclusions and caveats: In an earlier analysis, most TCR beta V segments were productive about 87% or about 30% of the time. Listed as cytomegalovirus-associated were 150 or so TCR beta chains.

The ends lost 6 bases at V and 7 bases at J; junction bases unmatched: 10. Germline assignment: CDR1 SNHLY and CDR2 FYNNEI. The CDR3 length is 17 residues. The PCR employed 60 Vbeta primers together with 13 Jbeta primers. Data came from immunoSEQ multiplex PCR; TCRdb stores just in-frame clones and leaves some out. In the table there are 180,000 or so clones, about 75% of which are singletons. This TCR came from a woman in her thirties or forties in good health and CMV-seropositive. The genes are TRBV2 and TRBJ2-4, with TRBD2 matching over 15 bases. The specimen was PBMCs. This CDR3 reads CASRVGLAGGPGNIQYF. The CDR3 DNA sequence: TGTGCCAGCAGGGTCGGACTAGCGGGAGGGCCAGGGAACATTCAGTACTTC.